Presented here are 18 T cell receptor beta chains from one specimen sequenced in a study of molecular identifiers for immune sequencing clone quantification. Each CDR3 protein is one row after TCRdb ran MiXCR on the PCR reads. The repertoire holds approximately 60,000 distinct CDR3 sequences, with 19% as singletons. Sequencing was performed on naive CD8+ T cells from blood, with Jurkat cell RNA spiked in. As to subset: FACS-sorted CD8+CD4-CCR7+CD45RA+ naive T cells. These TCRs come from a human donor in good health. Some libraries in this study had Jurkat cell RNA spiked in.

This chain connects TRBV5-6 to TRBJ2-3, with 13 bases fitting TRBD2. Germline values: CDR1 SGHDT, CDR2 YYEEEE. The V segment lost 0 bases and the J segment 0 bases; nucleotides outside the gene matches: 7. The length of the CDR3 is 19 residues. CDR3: CASSLGPLAGGISTDTQYF. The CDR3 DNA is TGTGCCAGCAGCTTGGGTCCACTAGCGGGAGGGATTAGCACAGATACGCAGTATTTT.

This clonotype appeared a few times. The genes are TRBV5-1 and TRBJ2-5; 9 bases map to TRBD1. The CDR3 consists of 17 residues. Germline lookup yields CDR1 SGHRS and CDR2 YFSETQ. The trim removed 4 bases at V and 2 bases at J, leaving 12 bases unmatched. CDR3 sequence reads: CASSRDRDRVNQETQYF. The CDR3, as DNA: TGCGCCAGCAGCCGCGACCGGGACAGGGTAAATCAAGAGACCCAGTACTTC.

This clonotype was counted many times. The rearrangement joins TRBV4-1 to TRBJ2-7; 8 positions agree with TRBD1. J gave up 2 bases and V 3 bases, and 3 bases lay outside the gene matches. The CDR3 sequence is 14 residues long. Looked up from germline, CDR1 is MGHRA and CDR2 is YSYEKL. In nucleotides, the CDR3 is TGCGCCAGCAGCCAGACAGGGGTTACCTACGAGCAGTACTTC. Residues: CASSQTGVTYEQYF.

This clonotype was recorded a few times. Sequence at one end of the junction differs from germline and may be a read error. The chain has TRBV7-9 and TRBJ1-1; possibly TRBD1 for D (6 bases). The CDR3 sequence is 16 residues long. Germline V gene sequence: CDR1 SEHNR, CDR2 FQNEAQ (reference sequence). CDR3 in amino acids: CASIKRTDYSNAEAFF. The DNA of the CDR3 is TGTGCCAGCATTAAAAGGACAGACTACTCGAACGCTGAAGCTTTCTTT. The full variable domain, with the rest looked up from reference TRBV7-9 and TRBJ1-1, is DTGVSQNPRHKITKRGQNVTFRCDPISEHNRLYWYRQTLGQGPEFLTYFQNEAQLEKSRLLSDRFSAERPKGSFSTLEIQRTEQGDSAMYLCASIKRTDYSNAEAFFGQGTRLTVV.

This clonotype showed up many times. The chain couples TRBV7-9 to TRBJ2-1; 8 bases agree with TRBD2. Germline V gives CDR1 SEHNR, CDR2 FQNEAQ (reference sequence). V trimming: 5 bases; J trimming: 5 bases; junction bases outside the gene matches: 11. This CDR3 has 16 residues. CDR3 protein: CASSPSGSFVDNEQFF. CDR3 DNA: TGTGCCAGCAGCCCCAGCGGGAGCTTCGTAGACAATGAGCAGTTCTTC.

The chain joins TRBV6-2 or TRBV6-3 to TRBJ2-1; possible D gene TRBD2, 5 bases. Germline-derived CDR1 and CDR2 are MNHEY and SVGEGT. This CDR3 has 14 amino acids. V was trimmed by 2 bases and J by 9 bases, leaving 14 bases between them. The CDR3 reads CASSYDYKMVEQFF. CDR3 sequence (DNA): TGTGCCAGCAGTTACGACTATAAGATGGTTGAGCAGTTCTTC.

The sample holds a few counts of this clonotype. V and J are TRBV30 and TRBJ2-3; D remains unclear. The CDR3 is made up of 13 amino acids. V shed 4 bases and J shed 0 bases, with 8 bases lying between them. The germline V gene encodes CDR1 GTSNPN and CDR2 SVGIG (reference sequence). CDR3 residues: CAWTASSTDTQYF. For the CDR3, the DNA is TGTGCCTGGACGGCCAGTAGCACAGATACGCAGTATTTT.

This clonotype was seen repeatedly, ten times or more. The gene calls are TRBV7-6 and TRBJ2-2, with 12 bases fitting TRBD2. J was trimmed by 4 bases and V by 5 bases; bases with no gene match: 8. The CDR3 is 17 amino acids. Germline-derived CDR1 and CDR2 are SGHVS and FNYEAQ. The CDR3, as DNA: TGTGCCAGCAGCCGACTAGCGGGAGATTATGGCACCGGGGAGCTGTTTTTT. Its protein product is CASSRLAGDYGTGELFF.

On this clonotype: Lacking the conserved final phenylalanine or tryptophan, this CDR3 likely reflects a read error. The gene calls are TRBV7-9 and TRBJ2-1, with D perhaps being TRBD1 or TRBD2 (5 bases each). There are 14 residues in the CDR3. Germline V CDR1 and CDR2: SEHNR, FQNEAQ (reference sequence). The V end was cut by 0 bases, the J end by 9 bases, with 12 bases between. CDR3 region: CASSLAMGRGEQFL. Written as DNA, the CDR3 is TGTGCCAGCAGCTTAGCTATGGGACGGGGTGAGCAGTTCTTG.

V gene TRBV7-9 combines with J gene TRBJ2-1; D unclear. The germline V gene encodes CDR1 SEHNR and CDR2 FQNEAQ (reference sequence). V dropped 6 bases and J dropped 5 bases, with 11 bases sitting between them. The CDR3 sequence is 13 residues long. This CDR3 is CASRATEDNEQFF. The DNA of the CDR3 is TGTGCCAGCAGGGCTACAGAGGACAATGAGCAGTTCTTC.

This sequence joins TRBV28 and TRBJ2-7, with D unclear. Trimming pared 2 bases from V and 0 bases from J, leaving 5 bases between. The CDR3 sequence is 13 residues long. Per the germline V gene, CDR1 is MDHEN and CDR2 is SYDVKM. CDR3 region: CASSLDGSYEQYF. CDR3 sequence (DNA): TGTGCCAGCAGTTTAGACGGCTCCTACGAGCAGTACTTC.

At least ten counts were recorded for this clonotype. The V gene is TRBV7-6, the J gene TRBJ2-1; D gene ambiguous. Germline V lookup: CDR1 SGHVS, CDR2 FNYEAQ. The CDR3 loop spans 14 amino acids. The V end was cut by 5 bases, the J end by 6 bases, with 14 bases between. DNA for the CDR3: TGTGCCAGCAGCCCGAGGACCACCCGCAATGAGCAGTTCTTC. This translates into CASSPRTTRNEQFF.

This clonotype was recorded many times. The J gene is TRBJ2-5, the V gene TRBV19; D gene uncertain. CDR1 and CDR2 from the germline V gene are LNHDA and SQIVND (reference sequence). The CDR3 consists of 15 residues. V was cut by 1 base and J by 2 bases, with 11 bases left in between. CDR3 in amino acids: CASSIVGGEQETQYF. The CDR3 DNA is TGTGCCAGTAGTATAGTTGGCGGAGAACAAGAGACCCAGTACTTC.

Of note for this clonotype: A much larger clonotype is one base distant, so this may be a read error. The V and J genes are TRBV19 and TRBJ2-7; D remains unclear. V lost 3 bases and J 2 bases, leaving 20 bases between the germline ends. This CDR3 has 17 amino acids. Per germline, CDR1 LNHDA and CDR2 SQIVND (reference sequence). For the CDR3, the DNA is TGTGCCAGTAGTATTAGCTATAGGGCAGGCTCAACCTACGAGCAGTACTTC. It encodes CASSISYRAGSTYEQYF.

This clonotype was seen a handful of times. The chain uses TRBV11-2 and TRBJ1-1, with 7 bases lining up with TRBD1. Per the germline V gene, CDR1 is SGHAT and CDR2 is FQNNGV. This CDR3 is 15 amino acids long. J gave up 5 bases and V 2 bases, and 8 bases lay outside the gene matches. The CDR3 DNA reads TGTGCCAGCAGCTTACGACAGGGTGAATGGACTGAAGCTTTCTTT. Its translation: CASSLRQGEWTEAFF.

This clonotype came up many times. The DNA of the CDR3 is TGTGCCAGCAGCTTAGGCGGGAGCGGCTACGAGCAGTACTTC. As protein: CASSLGGSGYEQYF. The V call is TRBV7-6, the J call TRBJ2-7; 7 nucleotides match TRBD2. Trimming took 1 base from V and 3 from J; bases not matched to a gene: 3. The CDR3 is 14 amino acids. CDR1 is SGHVS, CDR2 FNYEAQ, per germline.

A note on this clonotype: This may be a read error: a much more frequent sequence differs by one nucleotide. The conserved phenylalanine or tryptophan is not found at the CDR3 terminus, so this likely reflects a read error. This CDR3 reads CASSLVGREGAYGYTL. CDR3 bases: TGTGCCAGCAGCTTAGTAGGGCGGGAAGGGGCCTATGGCTACACCCTC. The chain has TRBV7-8 and TRBJ1-2; TRBD1 is a possible D gene (5 bases). CDR1 and CDR2 (germline): SGHVS, FQNEAQ. The CDR3 extends over 16 amino acids. The germline V and J ends were trimmed by 1 base and 4 bases, with 16 bases remaining between them.

DNA for the CDR3: TGTGCCAGCAGCCCCTCTAGCGGGGCTAACACCGGGGAGCTGTTTTTT. This encodes CASSPSSGANTGELFF. The V gene is TRBV4-2, the J gene TRBJ2-2, with 9 bases identical to TRBD2. This CDR3 region has 16 residues. V was clipped by 4 bases and J by 2 bases; unmatched bases: 5. Germline-derived CDR1 and CDR2 are LGHNA and YNFKEQ.